A single T cell receptor (beta chain) is shown here with its context. The antigen remains undetermined. These data belong to a study of blood T cells in healthy people across ages. General observations from the study: In these data, TCR beta diversity tracked strongly with naive T cell percentage. TCR beta diversity, measured per million T cells, fell in a roughly linear way with age.

Next came a second PCR, run for about 6 to 12 cycles, which used a sample-barcoded 5' primer along with a J-beta primer mix. MiXCR, applied by TCRdb to the 5' RACE reads, yields one record per CDR3 protein. In the table there are about a million distinct CDR3 sequences, approximately 49% of which are singletons. This CDR3 region has 18 residues. Unmatched junction bases numbered 10, after V lost 2 bases and J lost 2 bases. Per germline, CDR1 MNHEY and CDR2 SMNVEV (reference sequence). The sample consisted of blood. The TCR was taken from a man aged 25 to 40 in good health. J is TRBJ2-3 and V is TRBV27; 10 positions agree with TRBD2. The CDR3 protein is CASSLTAVLAGVTDTQYF. The DNA for the CDR3 is TGTGCCAGCAGTTTAACGGCGGTTCTAGCGGGAGTCACAGATACGCAGTATTTT.